This is a list of T cell receptor beta chains from one sample in a study of human T cells and chemical hapten exposure. TCRdb itself ran the RACE reads through MiXCR, one entry per CDR3 protein. The repertoire has approximately 350,000 distinct CDR3 sequences, about 6% of them found once; the top ten carry about 5.4%. Sequenced material: whole blood, taken in connection with sensitization to the hapten diphenylcyclopropenone (DPC). The receptor source for this set is a woman younger than 30 with alopecia areata. Some clones in this sample may be carry-over from other donors' samples. Both conserved end residues are part of each CDR3. A D gene is named only where the DNA matches it firmly. Clone size is not always given. Where it is, it says once, few, many or a class for expanded clones.

clone_size,d_call,v_call,j_call,cdr3_nt,cdr3_aa
.,.,TRBV13,TRBJ2-7,TGTGCCAGCAGCCACACCCGTAGCTACGAGCAGTACTTC,CASSHTRSYEQYF
.,.,TRBV4-3,TRBJ1-5,TGCGCCAGCAGCCAAGCGGTAGATGGCAATCAGCCCCAGCATTTT,CASSQAVDGNQPQHF
many,.,TRBV29-1,TRBJ1-4,TGCAGCGTTTTGTCGGAGGTCAGTGAAAAACTGTTTTTT,CSVLSEVSEKLFF
many,TRBD1,TRBV4-1,TRBJ1-1,TGCGCCAGCAGCCCTGGACAGGGCGAGTACACTGAAGCTTTCTTT,CASSPGQGEYTEAFF
.,TRBD2,TRBV12-3/TRBV12-4,TRBJ2-3,TGTGCCAGCAGTATACAGGCTAGCGGGGGCGCTAGCACAGATACGCAGTATTTT,CASSIQASGGASTDTQYF
.,.,TRBV7-6,TRBJ2-3,TGTGCCAGCAGCTTAGGCGCTGAAGGGGATACGCAGTATTTT,CASSLGAEGDTQYF
many,.,TRBV7-9,TRBJ1-4,TGTGCCAGCAGCTTAGCTCTGGGGGCTTCTAATGAAAAACTGTTTTTT,CASSLALGASNEKLFF
many,.,TRBV5-5,TRBJ1-5,TGTGCCAGCAGCGCCCAACAGGGCCGTAGCAATCAGCCCCAGCATTTT,CASSAQQGRSNQPQHF
.,.,TRBV24-1,TRBJ2-1,TGTGCCACCAGTGACTCACGGACCCCGGACTACAATGAGCAGTTCTTC,CATSDSRTPDYNEQFF
many,.,TRBV18,TRBJ1-2,TGTGCCACCAAACCCCTACCGACAGGCCTATCATCTAACTATGGCTACACCTTC,CATKPLPTGLSSNYGYTF
.,TRBD1,TRBV2,TRBJ2-7,TGTGCCGGAGGGAGACAGGGGGCTTCCTACGAGCAGTACTTC,CAGGRQGASYEQYF
.,.,TRBV4-1,TRBJ2-4,TGCGCCAGCAGCCAGCCCACTACGGGAACCAAAAACATTCAGTACTTC,CASSQPTTGTKNIQYF
few,.,TRBV5-1,TRBJ2-1,TGCGCCAGCAGCCCAGGAAGCAGCTCCTACAATGAGCAGTTCTTC,CASSPGSSSYNEQFF
few,.,TRBV4-3,TRBJ2-3,TGCGCCAGCAGTGCCCCGGGCGAGGCAGATACGCAGTATTTT,CASSAPGEADTQYF
many,.,TRBV29-1,TRBJ1-3,TGCAGCGGCCAGGACCCTGGAAACACCATATATTTT,CSGQDPGNTIYF
few,.,TRBV6-5,TRBJ2-3,TGTGCCAGCAGTTCCTCGGGAAAATCGGAGAAACGCACAGATACGCAGTATTTT,CASSSSGKSEKRTDTQYF
.,.,TRBV20-1,TRBJ1-5,TGCAGTGGGGAGCCCAAATATAGCAATCAGCCCCAGCATTTT,CSGEPKYSNQPQHF
many,.,TRBV9,TRBJ1-1,TGTGCCAGCAGCGTAGACTCGTCGTACACTGAAGCTTTCTTT,CASSVDSSYTEAFF
.,.,TRBV5-4,TRBJ2-3,TGTGCCAGCAGCTTACCCCTAGGCCCCGATACGCAGTATTTT,CASSLPLGPDTQYF
few,.,TRBV28,TRBJ1-1,TGTGCCAGCAGTTTCTTATCATCGAACACTGAAGCTTTCTTT,CASSFLSSNTEAFF
few,.,TRBV3-1,TRBJ1-1,TGTGCCAGCAGCCAATTTGTGGGGGGAGAGGCTTTCTTT,CASSQFVGGEAFF
.,.,TRBV19,TRBJ2-2,TGTGCCAGTAGTATCTTCGGGGGTCCCGGGGAGCTGTTTTTT,CASSIFGGPGELFF
.,TRBD2,TRBV5-1,TRBJ2-4,TGCGCCAGCAGCTTGATCAGCGGGGGAGGCATTCAGTACTTC,CASSLISGGGIQYF
few,.,TRBV5-1,TRBJ1-2,TGCGCCAGCAGCAAGAGTAACTATGGCTACACCTTC,CASSKSNYGYTF
.,TRBD1,TRBV6-5,TRBJ2-1,TGTGCCAGCAGTTACCGACAGGGGCACTACAATGAGCAGTTCTTC,CASSYRQGHYNEQFF
many,.,TRBV27,TRBJ1-2,TGTGCCAGCAGCCCTAATGTCCCCAGACTCTATGGCTACACCTTC,CASSPNVPRLYGYTF
few,.,TRBV29-1,TRBJ1-1,TGCAGCGTTGACCGTAGGGACACTGAAGCTTTCTTT,CSVDRRDTEAFF
many,.,TRBV4-3,TRBJ2-2,TGCGCCAGCAGCCAATTTGGGACGATCAACACCGGGGAGCTGTTTTTT,CASSQFGTINTGELFF
many,TRBD1,TRBV12-3/TRBV12-4,TRBJ1-6,TGTGCCAGCAGCCGGGACAGTAACTCCCGTTCCCTCCACTTT,CASSRDSNSRSLHF
.,TRBD2,TRBV11-2,TRBJ2-3,TGTGCCAGCAGCTTGGCGGGAGGGAGGATCGGCACAGATACGCAGTATTTT,CASSLAGGRIGTDTQYF
.,.,TRBV20-1,TRBJ2-7,TGCAGTGTTAACAGGGCGGGGGTCGACTACGAGCAGTACTTC,CSVNRAGVDYEQYF
.,.,TRBV15,TRBJ1-5,TGTGCCACCAGCAGAGATGGGACTCTAAGGCCCCAGCATTTT,CATSRDGTLRPQHF
few,.,TRBV10-3,TRBJ1-1,TGTGCCATCAGTGAGAAGGGGGGGACTGAAGCTTTCTTT,CAISEKGGTEAFF
few,.,TRBV6-2/TRBV6-3,TRBJ1-5,TGTGCCAGCGTTGGAGTCTCAGGGTCCTATCAGCCCCAGCATTTT,CASVGVSGSYQPQHF
many,.,TRBV4-2,TRBJ1-1,TGTGCCAGCAGCCAAGAGCTCTCGAGCCGCGATGGGGGCACTGAAGCTTTCTTT,CASSQELSSRDGGTEAFF
few,.,TRBV12-3/TRBV12-4,TRBJ2-3,TGTGCCAGCAAGGAGGGGGCGAGCACAGATACGCAGTATTTT,CASKEGASTDTQYF
few,.,TRBV20-1,TRBJ1-3,TGCAGTGCTAGCTTCCCCCGGGGGGACTCTGGAAACACCATATATTTT,CSASFPRGDSGNTIYF
many,.,TRBV6-5,TRBJ2-7,TGTGCCAGCAATTCGGGACTCCCCTACGAGCAGTACTTC,CASNSGLPYEQYF
.,TRBD1,TRBV4-3,TRBJ1-2,TGCGCCAGCAGCCAAGGGACAGGGGGCGACTATGGCTACACCTTC,CASSQGTGGDYGYTF
many,.,TRBV15,TRBJ2-2,TGTGCCACCAGCAGAGATCTCAACGGGTCGCCGGACACCGGGGAGCTGTTTTTT,CATSRDLNGSPDTGELFF
many,TRBD1,TRBV6-5,TRBJ1-4,TGTGCCAGCAGCCGGGACAGGGAAAATGAAAAACTGTTTTTT,CASSRDRENEKLFF
few,.,TRBV29-1,TRBJ1-2,TGCAGCGTCGAACCCGCCGGGGGATTCTATGGCTACACCTTC,CSVEPAGGFYGYTF